This T cell receptor (beta chain) is drawn from a study of blood T cell repertoires in COVID-19. For the study at large: Spain, Italy and the United States supplied samples that represented acute and convalescent COVID-19. In each case, the material was cDNA or gDNA derived from T cells, B-cell-depleted T cells, or PBMCs.

The length of the CDR3 is 15 residues. With 0 bases clipped from V and 14 bases from J, the junction kept 14 bases outside the gene matches. CDR1 is SGHRS and CDR2 is YFSETQ in the germline V gene. Each recovered donor of Cohort 3 presented with two negative PCRs, clearance, or symptom resolution. Repertoires were generated with immunoSEQ multiplex PCR, while TCRdb's copy carries only in-frame clones and drops some. Altogether fewer than 250,000 clones are present, 65% to 85% being singletons, with the ten largest covering 2.5% to 3.5%. The chain uses TRBV5-1 and TRBJ2-1; 7 bases align to TRBD2. The sample comprised PBMCs or T cells enriched from blood (not recorded which). This TCR was recovered from a woman in her twenties or thirties who had recovered from COVID-19. The CDR3 bases are TGCGCCAGCAGCTTGGACGGCGGGGTCCCCCGGGAGGAGTTCTTC. Translated, it gives CASSLDGGVPREEFF.